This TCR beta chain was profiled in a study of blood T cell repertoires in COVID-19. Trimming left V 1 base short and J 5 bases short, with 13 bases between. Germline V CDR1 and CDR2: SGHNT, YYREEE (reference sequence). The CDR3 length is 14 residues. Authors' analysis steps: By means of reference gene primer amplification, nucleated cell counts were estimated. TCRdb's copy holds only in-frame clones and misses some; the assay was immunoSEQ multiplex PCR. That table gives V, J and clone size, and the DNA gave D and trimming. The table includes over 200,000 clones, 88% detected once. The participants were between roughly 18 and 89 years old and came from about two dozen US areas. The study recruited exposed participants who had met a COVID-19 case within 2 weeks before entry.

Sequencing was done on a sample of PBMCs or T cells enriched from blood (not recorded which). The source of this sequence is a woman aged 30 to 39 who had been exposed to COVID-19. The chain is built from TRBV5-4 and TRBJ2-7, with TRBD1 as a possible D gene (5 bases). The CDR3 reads CASSLTGDKNEQYF. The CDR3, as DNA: TGTGCCAGCAGCTTGACAGGAGACAAGAACGAGCAGTACTTC.